These 30 T cell receptor beta chains were all obtained from the same sample, sequenced in a study of shared clonotypes between healthy human individuals. Libraries were prepared by immunoSEQ multiplex PCR; TCRdb keeps only in-frame clonotypes and omits some of them. Here the sample spans around 620,000 clones, 85% to 95% being singletons. Terminally differentiated effector memory CD45RA+ cells were excluded by CCR7 positive selection of CD45RO-negative cells. The material sequenced was naive CD8+ T cells sorted from blood. The origin of the receptors is a woman aged 25 to 45 in good health.

The rearrangement links TRBV10-1 to TRBJ2-3, with D unclear. Germline V gene sequence: CDR1 WNHNN, CDR2 SYGVQD (reference sequence). This CDR3 spans 15 amino acids. The V end lost 0 bases, the J end lost 2 bases, and 9 bases lay between the germline ends. In DNA form, the CDR3 reads TGCGCCAGCAGTGAGTCGGTACTTAACACAGATACGCAGTATTTT. It encodes CASSESVLNTDTQYF.

The V gene is TRBV7-8, the J gene TRBJ1-1, with 9 bases fitting TRBD1. V shed 4 bases and J 4 bases; nucleotides not matched to a gene: 10. CDR3 length equals 16 residues. Germline V gene lookup returns CDR1 SGHVS and CDR2 FQNEAQ. DNA of the CDR3: TGTGCCAGCAGCTCTTGGACAGGGGAAGGCGTCACTGAAGCTTTCTTT. It is translated as CASSSWTGEGVTEAFF. The complete variable domain, with remaining parts taken from reference TRBV7-8 and TRBJ1-1, reads GAGVSQSPRYKVAKRGQDVALRCDPISGHVSLFWYQQALGQGPEFLTYFQNEAQLDKSGLPSDRFFAERPEGSVSTLKIQRTQQEDSAVYLCASSSWTGEGVTEAFFGQGTRLTVV.

This chain joins TRBV13 and TRBJ2-7; no clear D gene. The germline V gene has CDR1 PRHDT and CDR2 FYEKMQ (reference sequence). This CDR3 comprises 13 residues. V was pared by 5 bases and J by 0 bases, with 8 bases between. Written as DNA, the CDR3 is TGTGCCAGCAGCCCCCTCAACTCCTACGAGCAGTACTTC. It specifies CASSPLNSYEQYF.

V and J are TRBV11-2 and TRBJ2-1, with D possibly called TRBD1 or TRBD2 (5 bases each). The CDR3 totals 14 residues. V was trimmed by 8 bases and J by 3 bases, leaving 14 bases between them. CDR1 and CDR2 from the germline V gene are SGHAT and FQNNGV. The CDR3 DNA reads as TGTGCCAGCGAGGGGCAAGATCGCTACAATGAGCAGTTCTTC. Translation gives CASEGQDRYNEQFF.

This clone appeared a single time. The V gene is TRBV7-9, the J gene TRBJ2-1; D call uncertain. CDR1 is SEHNR, CDR2 FQNEAQ, per germline (reference sequence). V was shortened by 3 bases and J by 6 bases, with 6 bases between the two germline ends. The CDR3 sequence is 12 residues long. The CDR3 DNA reads TGTGCCAGCAGCTTTAGTCGCAATGAGCAGTTCTTC. Translated, it gives CASSFSRNEQFF.

The V call is TRBV19, the J call TRBJ2-2; 14 bases line up with TRBD2. The CDR3 has 14 amino acids. Germline CDR1 is LNHDA and CDR2 is SQIVND (reference sequence). V dropped 6 bases and J dropped 6; count of bases not matched to a gene: 0. CDR3 DNA sequence: TGTGCCAGTAGGGGACTAGCGGGAGCCGGGGAGCTGTTTTTT. Its protein product is CASRGLAGAGELFF.

The chain employs TRBV29-1 and TRBJ2-2; no reliable D call. The CDR3 runs to 14 residues. Germline values: CDR1 SQVTM, CDR2 ANQGSEA. The germline V and J ends were trimmed by 4 bases and 4 bases, with 13 bases remaining between them. This chain's CDR3 is CSVVLAAPTGELFF. In nucleotides, the CDR3 is TGCAGCGTTGTTTTGGCGGCTCCCACCGGGGAGCTGTTTTTT.

The chain uses TRBV27 and TRBJ2-3; 9 nucleotides agree with TRBD2. V lost 8 bases, J lost 2 bases, and 8 bases stayed unmatched. This CDR3 comprises 15 residues. CDR1 is MNHEY and CDR2 is SMNVEV in the germline V gene (reference sequence). The CDR3 region is CASHELAGITDTQYF. The CDR3 DNA reads as TGTGCCAGCCACGAACTAGCGGGTATCACAGATACGCAGTATTTT.

The chain carries TRBV2 and TRBJ2-7, with 10 bases fitting TRBD2. The CDR3 consists of 14 residues. Germline CDR1 is SNHLY and CDR2 is FYNNEI. J was trimmed by 3 bases and V by 10 bases; bases with no gene match: 9. The CDR3 coding sequence is TGTGCCACAAGCGCCGCTAGCGGGAGCTACGAGCAGTACTTC. This codes for CATSAASGSYEQYF.

This rearrangement joins TRBV2 to TRBJ2-1; D gene uncertain. Germline CDR1 reads SNHLY; CDR2 reads FYNNEI. With 2 bases removed from V and 0 bases from J, the gap between germline ends came to 14 bases. CDR3 length: 17 residues. CDR3 loop: CASSESRLLSSYNEQFF. CDR3 in DNA: TGTGCCAGCAGTGAATCGAGGCTACTGAGCTCCTACAATGAGCAGTTCTTC.

A note on this clone: At one end, the junction sequence differs from germline, possibly due to a read error. This rearrangement joins TRBV6-5 to TRBJ2-7; TRBD2 agrees at 14 bases. The germline V gene has CDR1 MNHEY and CDR2 SVGAGI. There are 13 residues in the CDR3. The CDR3 sequence: CASSKGLAGEWNF. The CDR3 region has the DNA TGTGCCAGCAGTAAGGGACTAGCGGGAGAATGGAACTTC.

The chain uses TRBV11-1 and TRBJ2-5, with 14 nucleotides matching TRBD2. This CDR3 has 17 residues. V lost 4 bases to trimming and J lost 4 bases; unmatched junction nucleotides: 8. Germline assignment: CDR1 SGHAT and CDR2 FQDESV (reference sequence). CDR3 region: CASSSRLAGGPSETQYF. The CDR3 DNA follows: TGTGCCAGCAGCTCTAGACTAGCGGGAGGGCCATCAGAGACCCAGTACTTC.

The V and J genes are TRBV5-5 and TRBJ2-7, with D perhaps matching TRBD1 (5 bases). V was trimmed by 4 bases and J by 5 bases, leaving 16 bases between them. The CDR3 consists of 14 residues. Per germline, CDR1 SGHKS and CDR2 YYEKEE (reference sequence). In DNA, the CDR3 is TGTGCCAGCAGCCCGACAGCCACGGGCAACGAGCAGTACTTC. This encodes CASSPTATGNEQYF.

This clone was picked up a small number of times. The chain employs TRBV7-9 and TRBJ2-7, with 8 positions matching TRBD1. CDR3 length: 14 amino acids. CDR1 is SEHNR and CDR2 is FQNEAQ in the germline V gene (reference sequence). V lost 5 bases and J lost 4; bases outside the gene matches: 7. Here the CDR3 DNA reads TGTGCCAGCAGCCGTCAGGGGGCGCAGTACGAGCAGTACTTC. Amino acid sequence: CASSRQGAQYEQYF.

The chain employs TRBV7-2 and TRBJ2-2; 11 bases map to TRBD1. Trimming took 1 base from V and 6 from J; bases not matched to a gene: 7. Per the germline V gene, CDR1 is SGHTA and CDR2 is FQGNSA. This CDR3 comprises 17 residues. Here the CDR3 DNA reads TGTGCCAGCAGCTTAGTACCCGGGACAGGGGGTTCCGGGGAGCTGTTTTTT. Its translation: CASSLVPGTGGSGELFF.

This chain uses TRBV7-2 with TRBJ2-5; no clear D. Trimming stripped 5 bases from V and 5 bases from J, with 18 bases between. Germline CDR1 reads SGHTA; CDR2 reads FQGNSA. The CDR3 loop spans 15 amino acids. In DNA, the CDR3 is TGTGCCAGCAGCCTAACAGTGTTTTCGTGGGAGACCCAGTACTTC. Encoded protein: CASSLTVFSWETQYF.

The CDR3 region is CASSYMVAGVTDTQYF. CDR3 nucleotide sequence: TGTGCCAGCAGCTACATGGTAGCGGGGGTCACAGATACGCAGTATTTT. The chain carries TRBV7-6 and TRBJ2-3, with 9 bases fitting TRBD2. The germline V gene encodes CDR1 SGHVS and CDR2 FNYEAQ. Germline trimming cut 4 bases from V and 2 bases from J; bases unmatched to any gene: 7. The CDR3 is made up of 16 amino acids. Supplemented by reference TRBV7-6 and TRBJ2-3, the full variable domain reads GAGVSQSPRYKVTKRGQDVALRCDPISGHVSLYWYRQALGQGPEFLTYFNYEAQQDKSGLPNDRFSAERPEGSISTLTIQRTEQRDSAMYRCASSYMVAGVTDTQYFGPGTRLTVL.

The J gene is TRBJ2-7, the V gene TRBV19, with 9 bases identical to TRBD1. The V gene's germline CDR1 is LNHDA and CDR2 SQIVND (reference sequence). This CDR3 spans 17 amino acids. V lost 3 bases, J lost 5 bases, and 14 bases stayed unmatched. The CDR3 bases are TGTGCCAGTAGTATTACATTACGGGGACAGGGAGCACACGAGCAGTACTTC. Its protein is CASSITLRGQGAHEQYF.

V gene TRBV5-1 combines with J gene TRBJ2-5, with TRBD1 matching 9 bases. The J call may be mistaken, given a closer DNA end match to TRBJ2-7. Germline values: CDR1 SGHRS, CDR2 YFSETQ. CDR3 length: 14 residues. In DNA form, the CDR3 reads TGCGCCAGCAGCTCCCAGACAGGGGGTTACGAGCAGTACTTC. Translating it yields CASSSQTGGYEQYF.

V gene TRBV5-1 combines with J gene TRBJ1-1; no reliable D call. The germline V and J ends were trimmed by 4 bases and 2 bases, with 12 bases remaining between them. CDR3 length equals 14 residues. Germline CDR1 is SGHRS and CDR2 is YFSETQ. The CDR3 reads CASSAAETNTEAFF. The DNA for the CDR3 is TGCGCCAGCAGCGCGGCAGAGACAAACACTGAAGCTTTCTTT.

This chain uses TRBV2 with TRBJ1-2; weak D call: TRBD1 (5 bases). CDR3 length: 13 amino acids. V lost 3 bases and J lost 5, with 10 bases in between. CDR1 is SNHLY and CDR2 is FYNNEI in the germline V gene. The CDR3 DNA sequence: TGTGCCAGCAGTGAGGGGGAAGGATATGGCTACACCTTC. Residues: CASSEGEGYGYTF. The entire variable domain, with the rest obtained from reference TRBV2 and TRBJ1-2, is as follows: EPEVTQTPSHQVTQMGQEVILRCVPISNHLYFYWYRQILGQKVEFLVSFYNNEISEKSEIFDDQFSVERPDGSNFTLKIRSTKLEDSAMYFCASSEGEGYGYTFGSGTRLTVV.

The V call is TRBV27, the J call TRBJ2-2; 9 bases line up with TRBD2. This CDR3 spans 16 amino acids. V was clipped by 1 base and J by 6 bases; unmatched bases: 6. From germline, CDR1 is MNHEY and CDR2 SMNVEV (reference sequence). The CDR3 loop is CASSLFGGRAAGELFF. The CDR3 DNA is TGTGCCAGCAGTTTATTTGGCGGGAGGGCCGCCGGGGAGCTGTTTTTT.

The rearrangement links TRBV6-5 to TRBJ1-5; 8 bases are shared with TRBD1. Unmatched junction bases numbered 7, after V lost 5 bases and J lost 4 bases. This CDR3 has 15 amino acids. In germline, CDR1 is MNHEY, CDR2 SVGAGI. The CDR3 sequence is CASSTGTGLNQPQHF. In DNA form, the CDR3 reads TGTGCCAGCAGTACCGGGACAGGTCTAAATCAGCCCCAGCATTTT.

This clone appeared a single time. The chain is built from TRBV4-1 and TRBJ2-5; D remains ambiguous. The DNA matches TRBJ2-7 better at its end, which makes the J call doubtful. This CDR3 is built from 13 residues. CDR1 and CDR2 from the germline V gene are MGHRA and YSYEKL. The CDR3 bases are TGCGCCAGCAGCCGGGCGGCCACCTACGAGCAGTACTTC. It yields the protein CASSRAATYEQYF.

This chain joins TRBV4-1 and TRBJ1-4; no clear D. The CDR3 extends over 15 amino acids. Germline V gives CDR1 MGHRA, CDR2 YSYEKL. Trimming pared 2 bases from V and 4 bases from J, leaving 11 bases between. CDR3 nucleotides: TGCGCCAGCAGCCAATATGTTCCGATTAATGAAAAACTGTTTTTT. As protein: CASSQYVPINEKLFF.

V and J are TRBV4-1 and TRBJ2-7; no clear D gene. Trimming took 1 base from V and 0 from J, leaving 10 bases between them. Germline loops: CDR1 MGHRA, CDR2 YSYEKL. The CDR3 loop spans 15 amino acids. The DNA of the CDR3 is TGCGCCAGCAGCCAAGTTGGGTCTTCCTCCTACGAGCAGTACTTC. The encoded protein is CASSQVGSSSYEQYF.

The chain couples TRBV2 to TRBJ1-5, with TRBD1 identical over 9 bases. Germline loops: CDR1 SNHLY, CDR2 FYNNEI. Trimming cost V 6 bases and J 2 bases; bases outside gene matches: 5. The length of the CDR3 is 15 residues. CDR3 sequence (DNA): TGTGCCAGCAGGGGGGACAGGGACCGCAATCAGCCCCAGCATTTT. It translates to CASRGDRDRNQPQHF.

This rearrangement joins TRBV2 to TRBJ2-5; tentative D call: TRBD2 (6 bases). V was cut by 11 bases and J by 1 base, with 14 bases left in between. Germline V lookup: CDR1 SNHLY, CDR2 FYNNEI. The CDR3 runs to 13 residues. CDR3 in amino acids: CAGGRRGQETQYF. CDR3 DNA sequence: TGTGCCGGAGGGAGGAGGGGCCAAGAGACCCAGTACTTC.

This chain links TRBV9 with TRBJ2-7; 8 bases are a match to TRBD1. J lost 4 bases, V lost 3 bases, and 6 bases had no gene match. The CDR3 runs to 14 residues. Germline V gives CDR1 SGDLS, CDR2 YYNGEE. CDR3 loop: CASSAGDRSYEQYF. CDR3 bases: TGTGCCAGCAGCGCTGGGGACAGGTCTTACGAGCAGTACTTC.

The chain joins TRBV4-1 to TRBJ1-4, with no clear D. This CDR3 region has 16 residues. The germline CDR1 and CDR2 sequences are MGHRA and YSYEKL. With 0 bases removed from V and 8 bases from J, the gap between germline ends came to 16 bases. In DNA form, the CDR3 reads TGCGCCAGCAGCCAAGATAGGCGGGTCGTTAGAGAAAAACTGTTTTTT. This gives the protein CASSQDRRVVREKLFF.